Each of the 6 T cell receptor beta chains below was sequenced from the same sample in a study of graft-versus-host responses after intestinal transplantation. What these receptors recognize is not known. Here immunoSEQ multiplex PCR was the method, and the copy in TCRdb shows in-frame clones only, minus some. The top ten hold roughly 2% of the sample, which has about 89,000 clones, just over 90% seen once. Sequences were derived from unstimulated CD8+ T cells sorted from spleen or lymph node cells, sampled before intestinal transplant. These receptors were taken from a human donor who received an intestinal transplant.

The chain links TRBV7-6 to TRBJ2-5; 15 nucleotides match TRBD2. The CDR3 runs 20 residues. Trimming took 5 bases from V and 0 from J; bases not matched to a gene: 13. CDR1 is SGHVS and CDR2 is FNYEAQ in the germline V gene. The CDR3 coding sequence is TGTGCCAGCAGCGAGGAACCGGGACTAGCGGGGGGCTTCTACCAAGAGACCCAGTACTTC. Its translation is CASSEEPGLAGGFYQETQYF.

This chain uses TRBV11-2 with TRBJ2-5, with D unresolved. The CDR3 extends over 13 amino acids. Germline CDR1 SGHAT, CDR2 FQNNGV. V was cut by 4 bases and J by 3 bases, with 9 bases left in between. The CDR3: CASSSLAEETQYF. In nucleotides, the CDR3 is TGTGCCAGCAGCTCTCTCGCGGAAGAGACCCAGTACTTC.

This sequence joins TRBV7-2 and TRBJ2-3; 8 bases are a match to TRBD2. There are 16 residues in the CDR3. CDR1 is SGHTA, CDR2 FQGNSA, per germline. The V and J ends lost 3 bases and 3 bases, in that order; junction bases with no gene match: 8. The CDR3 protein is CASSFFRGGLTDTQYF. In nucleotides, the CDR3 is TGTGCCAGCAGCTTTTTTCGGGGGGGCTTGACAGATACGCAGTATTTT.

V usage is TRBV27 and J usage is TRBJ1-5; D possibly corresponds to TRBD1 (5 bases). V was trimmed by 2 bases and J by 4 bases, leaving 9 bases between them. The CDR3 runs 14 residues. CDR1 is MNHEY and CDR2 is SMNVEV in the germline V gene (reference sequence). The CDR3 coding sequence is TGTGCCAGCAGTTTACAAGGGGTGAATCAGCCCCAGCATTTT. This sequence encodes CASSLQGVNQPQHF.

This chain connects TRBV27 to TRBJ1-1; TRBD1 agrees at 8 bases. The V segment lost 4 bases and the J segment 5 bases; nucleotides outside the gene matches: 3. The CDR3 covers 13 residues. Germline V gives CDR1 MNHEY, CDR2 SMNVEV (reference sequence). The CDR3: CASSYTGGTEAFF. For the CDR3, the DNA is TGTGCCAGCAGTTATACAGGGGGAACTGAAGCTTTCTTT.

V usage is TRBV6-5 and J usage is TRBJ2-3; D remains ambiguous. The germline V and J ends were trimmed by 6 bases and 2 bases, with 12 bases remaining between them. CDR3 size: 14 residues. Germline V gene sequence: CDR1 MNHEY, CDR2 SVGAGI. The CDR3 reads CASSPVGPTDTQYF. CDR3 bases: TGTGCCAGCAGCCCCGTGGGCCCCACAGATACGCAGTATTTT.